This T cell receptor (beta chain) was documented in a study of T cell clonotyping in hematopoietic cell transplantation. The table came from immunoSEQ multiplex PCR; TCRdb's copy has only in-frame clones and leaves some out. The sample lists 70,000 or so clones; around 94% were seen once. A word on this clone: Its cognate antigen is unknown.

V was cut by 8 bases and J by 3 bases, with 7 bases left in between. Germline CDR1 SNHLY, CDR2 FYNNEI. The length of the CDR3 is 12 residues. Findings and limits, study-wide: After transplant, recipient diversity fell while pathologically expanded clonotypes grew through day 180.

Material for sequencing was peripheral blood mononuclear cells. This sequence originates from a middle-aged man in good health. Some clones in this sample may be carry-over from other donors' samples. V is TRBV2 and J is TRBJ2-2; the D is unclear. This CDR3 reads CASGVDTGELFF. CDR3 nucleotides: TGTGCCAGCGGGGTGGACACCGGGGAGCTGTTTTTT.